The entry below describes one T cell receptor (beta chain). No cognate antigen has been identified for it. Qualities for individual bases were not recorded, and no much larger clone is one base off. The immunoSEQ Assay, a bias-controlled multiplex PCR, was used to amplify TCRbeta CDR3 regions from genomic DNA. Regarding the original processing steps: The number of nucleated cells in each sample was estimated from the amplification of reference gene primers within the assay. Sequence reads were collapsed and filtered to measure the absolute abundance of every unique TCRbeta CDR3 rearrangement. For each sample, productive Simpson clonality was calculated as the square root of Simpson's diversity index across productive rearrangements. TCRdb holds this immuneACCESS table with in-frame rearrangements only. Some clones are missing; in checked studies, unresolved V genes explain under half, and the rest has no known cause. V, J and clone size reflect that table, while D and trimming were determined from the DNA. Present in this sample are approximately 300,000 clones, approximately 83% of which were seen just once. More than 3.5% of the sample lies in the top ten.

This sample is drawn from a study of blood T cell repertoires in COVID-19 (dated by TCRdb to the early 2020s). About the investigation overall: The collaborator samples originated in the United States, Italy and Spain and spanned the acute and convalescent phases of COVID-19. The material from the prospective study consisted of cDNA or gDNA derived from T cells, B-cell-depleted T cells, or PBMCs. Subjects who had been exposed to COVID-19, were actively infected with it, or had recovered from it provided the deeply sampled blood TCRbeta repertoires that made up the dataset. The repertoires were released in a freely available public database intended as a resource for research on the immune response to SARS-CoV-2. The samples were drawn from the first 160 participants of the ongoing ImmuneRACE study and from 1,200 or so subjects provided by 6 global collaborators. Sample metadata almost always included a de-identified subject ID, COVID-19 status, age in years and sex. Where HLA class I and class II types were available, the types were taken from metadata supplied by the sample provider, not from assay-based typing. Overall results and qualifications from the work: How much clinical and demographic metadata was included differed by source and by participant, and the metadata was provided uncurated.

CDR1 and CDR2 were assigned from the germline V gene as SNHLY and FYNNEI. The junction shows trimming of 2 bases on V and 4 bases on J, plus 8 bases between the germline ends. Taken from cysteine to phenylalanine, the CDR3 has 13 residues. Only the CDR3 portion is preserved as DNA: 39 bases, with reading frame beginning at the first base. In the prospective study, participants were about 18 to 90 years old, resided in under 30 geographic areas of the United States, and were enrolled through a virtual design. Cohort assignment in the prospective study relied on participant-reported clinical history from a screening survey and a study questionnaire. Recovered participants in ImmuneRACE Cohort 3 were defined by two consecutive negative NP/OP PCR tests, clearance by a healthcare professional, or resolution of symptoms. In the prospective study, whole blood, serum and a nasopharyngeal or oropharyngeal swab were collected from each participant by mobile phlebotomists. Over a roughly 2-month period, participants in the prospective study had the option of providing additional blood draws and questionnaires. Prospective study blood samples were shipped either frozen or at room temperature before DNA extraction.

The sample consisted of PBMCs or T cells enriched from blood (not recorded which). In this chain, TRBV2 is recombined with TRBJ2-5, with TRBD2 perhaps the D gene, on 6 matching bases. The receptor was isolated from a woman in her 30s who had recovered from COVID-19. The CDR3 reads as follows: CASSELEGETQYF. The DNA sequence is as follows: TGTGCCAGCAGTGAACTGGAGGGAGAGACCCAGTACTTC.